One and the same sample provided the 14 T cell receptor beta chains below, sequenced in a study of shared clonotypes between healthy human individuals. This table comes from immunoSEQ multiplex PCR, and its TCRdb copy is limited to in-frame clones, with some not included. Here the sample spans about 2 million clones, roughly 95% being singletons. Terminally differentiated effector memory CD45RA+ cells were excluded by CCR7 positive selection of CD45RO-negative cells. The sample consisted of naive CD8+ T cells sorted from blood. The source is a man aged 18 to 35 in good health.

The CDR3 is CASSLVPLAGGPYEQYF. The CDR3 region has the DNA TGCGCCAGCAGCTTGGTCCCACTAGCGGGGGGTCCCTACGAGCAGTACTTC. V usage is TRBV5-1 and J usage is TRBJ2-7; 12 nucleotides agree with TRBD2. Losses at the gene ends were 0 bases for V and 2 bases for J; bases not matched to a gene: 6. The CDR3 extends over 17 amino acids. CDR1 SGHRS and CDR2 YFSETQ come from the germline V gene.

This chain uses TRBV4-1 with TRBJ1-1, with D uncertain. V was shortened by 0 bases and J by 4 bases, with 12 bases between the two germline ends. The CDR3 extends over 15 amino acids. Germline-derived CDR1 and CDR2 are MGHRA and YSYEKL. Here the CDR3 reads CASSQDLTEGTEAFF. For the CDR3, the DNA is TGCGCCAGCAGCCAAGACCTAACCGAGGGCACTGAAGCTTTCTTT.

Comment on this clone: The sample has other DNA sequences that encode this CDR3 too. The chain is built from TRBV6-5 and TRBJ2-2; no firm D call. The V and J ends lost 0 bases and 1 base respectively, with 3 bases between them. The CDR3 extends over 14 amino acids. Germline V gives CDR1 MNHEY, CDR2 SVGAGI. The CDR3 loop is CASSYSGNTGELFF. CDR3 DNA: TGTGCCAGCAGTTACTCAGGGAACACCGGGGAGCTGTTTTTT.

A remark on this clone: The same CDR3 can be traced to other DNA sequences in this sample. CDR3 residues: CASSVGLAGDEQYF. CDR3 DNA: TGTGCCAGCAGCGTAGGACTAGCGGGGGACGAGCAGTACTTC. The chain employs TRBV9 and TRBJ2-7; 12 positions match TRBD2. CDR3 length: 14 amino acids. From germline, CDR1 is SGDLS and CDR2 YYNGEE. V trimming: 0 bases; J trimming: 5 bases; junction bases outside the gene matches: 0.

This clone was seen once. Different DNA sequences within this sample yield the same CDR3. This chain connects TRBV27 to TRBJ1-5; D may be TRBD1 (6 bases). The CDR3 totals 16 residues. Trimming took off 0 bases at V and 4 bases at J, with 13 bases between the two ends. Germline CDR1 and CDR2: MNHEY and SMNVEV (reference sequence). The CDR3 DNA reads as TGTGCCAGCAGTTTATCGGGGGGCGCGGGTAATCAGCCCCAGCATTTT. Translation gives CASSLSGGAGNQPQHF.

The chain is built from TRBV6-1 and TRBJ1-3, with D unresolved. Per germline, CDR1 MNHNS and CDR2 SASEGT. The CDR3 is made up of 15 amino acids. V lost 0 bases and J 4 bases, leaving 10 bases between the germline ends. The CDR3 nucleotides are TGTGCCAGCAGTGAAGCAGTAGGGATCGGAAACACCATATATTTT. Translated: CASSEAVGIGNTIYF.

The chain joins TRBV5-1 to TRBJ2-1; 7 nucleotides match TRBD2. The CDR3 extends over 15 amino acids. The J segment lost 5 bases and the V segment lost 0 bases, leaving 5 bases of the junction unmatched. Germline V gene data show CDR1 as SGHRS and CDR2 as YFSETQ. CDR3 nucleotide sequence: TGCGCCAGCAGCTTGGTGGCGGGAGAGCACAATGAGCAGTTCTTC. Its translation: CASSLVAGEHNEQFF. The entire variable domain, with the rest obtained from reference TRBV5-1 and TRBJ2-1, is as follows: KAGVTQTPRYLIKTRGQQVTLSCSPISGHRSVSWYQQTPGQGLQFLFEYFSETQRNKGNFPGRFSGRQFSNSRSEMNVSTLELGDSALYLCASSLVAGEHNEQFFGPGTRLTVL.

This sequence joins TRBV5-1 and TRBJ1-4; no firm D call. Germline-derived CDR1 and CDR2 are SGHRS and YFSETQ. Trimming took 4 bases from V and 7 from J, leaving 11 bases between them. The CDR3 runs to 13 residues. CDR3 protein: CASSVDVPEKLFF. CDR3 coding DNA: TGCGCCAGCAGCGTGGACGTACCTGAAAAACTGTTTTTT.

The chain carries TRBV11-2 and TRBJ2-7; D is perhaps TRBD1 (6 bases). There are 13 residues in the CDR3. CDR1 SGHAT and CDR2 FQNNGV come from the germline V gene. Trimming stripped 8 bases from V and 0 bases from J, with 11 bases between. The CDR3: CASGQLPSYEQYF. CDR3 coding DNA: TGTGCCAGCGGACAGCTACCCTCCTACGAGCAGTACTTC. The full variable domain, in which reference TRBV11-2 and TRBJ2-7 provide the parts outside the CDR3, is EAGVAQSPRYKIIEKRQSVAFWCNPISGHATLYWYQQILGQGPKLLIQFQNNGVVDDSQLPKDRFSAERLKGVDSTLKIQPAKLEDSAVYLCASGQLPSYEQYFGPGTRLTVT.

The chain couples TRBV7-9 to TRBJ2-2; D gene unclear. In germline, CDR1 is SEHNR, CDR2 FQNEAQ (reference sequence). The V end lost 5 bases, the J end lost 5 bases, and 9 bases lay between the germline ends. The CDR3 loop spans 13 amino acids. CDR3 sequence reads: CASSLYMTGELFF. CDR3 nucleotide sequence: TGTGCCAGCAGCCTGTACATGACCGGGGAGCTGTTTTTT.

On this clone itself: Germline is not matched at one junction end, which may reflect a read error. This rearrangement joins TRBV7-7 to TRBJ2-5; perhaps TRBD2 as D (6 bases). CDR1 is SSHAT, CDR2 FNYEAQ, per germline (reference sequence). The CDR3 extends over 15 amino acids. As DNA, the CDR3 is TGTGCTAGCAGCTCAATGGGACTCCCTGGGGAGACCCAGTACTTC. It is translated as CASSSMGLPGETQYF.

CDR3 sequence (DNA): TGTGCCAGCAGTGACTACTCAGGGGGCTGGACAGATACGCAGTATTTT. Translating gives CASSDYSGGWTDTQYF. The chain joins TRBV25-1 to TRBJ2-3; 8 nucleotides line up with TRBD1. With 3 bases clipped from V and 3 bases from J, the junction kept 8 bases outside the gene matches. Germline V gene data show CDR1 as MGHDK and CDR2 as SYGVNS. This CDR3 region has 16 residues.

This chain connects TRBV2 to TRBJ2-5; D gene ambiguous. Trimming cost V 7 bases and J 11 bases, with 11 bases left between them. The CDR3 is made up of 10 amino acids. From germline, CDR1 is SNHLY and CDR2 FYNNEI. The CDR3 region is CASTVGLQYF. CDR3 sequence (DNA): TGTGCCAGCACAGTCGGTCTGCAGTACTTC.

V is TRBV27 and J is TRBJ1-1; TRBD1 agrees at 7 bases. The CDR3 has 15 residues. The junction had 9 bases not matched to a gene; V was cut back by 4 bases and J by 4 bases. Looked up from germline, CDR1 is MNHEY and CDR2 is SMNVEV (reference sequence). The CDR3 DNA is TGTGCCAGCAGTTCGAACCCCCAGGGGGTCACTGAAGCTTTCTTT. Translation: CASSSNPQGVTEAFF.